Each of the 23 T cell receptor beta chains below was sequenced from the same sample in a study of OX40 agonist ivuxolimab in advanced cancers. Assay: immunoSEQ multiplex PCR; the TCRdb copy retains only in-frame clones and omits some. The sample has some 60,000 clones, roughly four fifths seen once. Sequencing used CD4+ or CD8+ T cells sorted from blood, obtained in a trial of the OX40 agonist ivuxolimab. Every receptor here comes from an adult with an advanced solid tumor such as melanoma, head and neck, liver or kidney cancer.

V is TRBV2 and J is TRBJ2-7; 11 nucleotides agree with TRBD2. CDR3 length equals 14 residues. Trimming cost V 9 bases and J 2 bases; bases outside gene matches: 6. CDR1 SNHLY and CDR2 FYNNEI come from the germline V gene. CDR3 sequence reads: CASTLAGGPYEQYF. DNA of the CDR3: TGTGCCAGTACTCTAGCGGGAGGCCCCTACGAGCAGTACTTC.

This clone has a handful of counts. This rearrangement joins TRBV7-9 to TRBJ1-3; D not resolved. This CDR3 has 12 amino acids. V was shortened by 4 bases and J by 4 bases, with 5 bases between the two germline ends. Germline V gene data show CDR1 as SEHNR and CDR2 as FQNEAQ (reference sequence). This CDR3 is CASSYEGNTIYF. The CDR3 DNA reads as TGTGCCAGCAGCTACGAAGGAAACACCATATATTTT. The variable domain in full, completed from reference TRBV7-9 and TRBJ1-3, reads DTGVSQNPRHKITKRGQNVTFRCDPISEHNRLYWYRQTLGQGPEFLTYFQNEAQLEKSRLLSDRFSAERPKGSFSTLEIQRTEQGDSAMYLCASSYEGNTIYFGEGSWLTVV.

The rearrangement uses TRBV28 and TRBJ1-1; D call uncertain. Germline V gene sequence: CDR1 MDHEN, CDR2 SYDVKM. The CDR3 contains 11 residues. V was trimmed by 6 bases and J by 7 bases, leaving 9 bases between them. The CDR3 DNA sequence: TGTGCCAGCAGATCCGAGGTTGAAGCTTTCTTT. This translates into CASRSEVEAFF. The full variable domain, completed using reference TRBV28 and TRBJ1-1, is DVKVTQSSRYLVKRTGEKVFLECVQDMDHENMFWYRQDPGLGLRLIYFSYDVKMKEKGDIPEGYSVSREKKERFSLILESASTNQTSMYLCASRSEVEAFFGQGTRLTVV.

The sample holds a few counts of this clone. V usage is TRBV2 and J usage is TRBJ1-6; D gene ambiguous. CDR1 and CDR2 from the germline V gene are SNHLY and FYNNEI. With 1 base removed from V and 6 bases from J, the gap between germline ends came to 4 bases. The CDR3 is 13 amino acids. CDR3 nucleotides: TGTGCCAGCAGTGAAGAAGTTAATTCACCCCTCCACTTT. This encodes CASSEEVNSPLHF.

The chain has TRBV9 and TRBJ1-3; no clear D. Looked up from germline, CDR1 is SGDLS and CDR2 is YYNGEE. V was cut by 0 bases and J by 2 bases, with 9 bases left in between. This CDR3 is built from 15 residues. CDR3 nucleotides: TGTGCCAGCAGCGTAGCCCCACGGACTGGAAACACCATATATTTT. This gives the protein CASSVAPRTGNTIYF. Supplemented by reference TRBV9 and TRBJ1-3, the full variable domain reads DSGVTQTPKHLITATGQRVTLRCSPRSGDLSVYWYQQSLDQGLQFLIQYYNGEERAKGNILERFSAQQFPDLHSELNLSSLELGDSALYFCASSVAPRTGNTIYFGEGSWLTVV.

The gene calls are TRBV25-1 and TRBJ1-2, with no clear D. The CDR3 sequence is 15 residues long. Trimming removed 3 bases at V and 4 bases at J, with 15 bases between. CDR1 is MGHDK and CDR2 is SYGVNS in the germline V gene. CDR3 in amino acids: CASSDSRWSGYGYTF. Written as DNA, the CDR3 is TGTGCCAGCAGTGACAGTCGGTGGAGTGGCTATGGCTACACCTTC.

This chain links TRBV25-1 with TRBJ1-2; D might be TRBD1 (5 bases). The germline V gene encodes CDR1 MGHDK and CDR2 SYGVNS. V lost 5 bases and J lost 4, with 8 bases in between. The CDR3 spans 12 residues. This CDR3 is CASSQTGYGYTF. The CDR3 nucleotides are TGTGCCAGCAGTCAAACAGGCTATGGCTACACCTTC.

V usage is TRBV6-5 and J usage is TRBJ1-1; 7 nucleotides match TRBD1. The CDR3 is 13 amino acids. Per the germline V gene, CDR1 is MNHEY and CDR2 is SVGAGI. With V trimmed by 6 bases and J by 6 bases, 7 bases remained unmatched. The CDR3 loop reads CASRQGIDPEAFF. In nucleotides, the CDR3 is TGTGCCAGCAGACAGGGGATCGACCCTGAAGCTTTCTTT.

The chain couples TRBV11-2 to TRBJ1-1; 9 positions match TRBD1. Germline CDR1 and CDR2: SGHAT and FQNNGV. The CDR3 consists of 14 residues. With 6 bases clipped from V and 6 bases from J, the junction kept 8 bases outside the gene matches. CDR3 sequence reads: CASRRDRGSAEAFF. CDR3 coding DNA: TGTGCCAGCAGACGTGACAGGGGGAGTGCTGAAGCTTTCTTT.

The chain joins TRBV19 to TRBJ2-5; 9 bases fit TRBD1. J gave up 1 base and V 6 bases, and 9 bases lay outside the gene matches. The length of the CDR3 is 16 residues. Germline CDR1 LNHDA, CDR2 SQIVND (reference sequence). CDR3: CASSRGPGQGQETQYF. CDR3 bases: TGTGCCAGTAGCCGGGGACCGGGACAGGGCCAAGAGACCCAGTACTTC.

The rearrangement links TRBV6-5 to TRBJ1-1; D not resolved. Per germline, CDR1 MNHEY and CDR2 SVGAGI. The CDR3 sequence is 15 residues long. Between the trimmed V and J ends, which lost 4 bases and 2 bases, there was a span of 14 bases. CDR3: CASSWLVSSNTEAFF. CDR3 in DNA: TGTGCCAGCAGTTGGTTAGTGTCAAGTAACACTGAAGCTTTCTTT.

The chain joins TRBV29-1 to TRBJ2-2; 9 bases line up with TRBD1. J gave up 5 bases and V 3 bases, and 7 bases lay outside the gene matches. The germline gives CDR1 SQVTM, CDR2 ANQGSEA. The CDR3 length is 15 residues. CDR3 residues: CSVEPGQGSTGELFF. DNA for the CDR3: TGCAGCGTTGAGCCGGGACAGGGATCAACCGGGGAGCTGTTTTTT.

The chain couples TRBV6-1 to TRBJ1-5; D not certain. There are 12 residues in the CDR3. Germline CDR1 MNHNS, CDR2 SASEGT. V was shortened by 6 bases and J by 4 bases, with 7 bases between the two germline ends. The CDR3: CASRVGNQPQHF. The CDR3 DNA sequence: TGTGCCAGCAGGGTAGGGAATCAGCCCCAGCATTTT.

V and J are TRBV7-3 and TRBJ2-5, with TRBD1 matching 11 bases. With 0 bases clipped from V and 5 bases from J, the junction kept 5 bases outside the gene matches. Germline V lookup: CDR1 SGHTA, CDR2 FQGTGA. There are 16 residues in the CDR3. Here the CDR3 reads CASSLTGQGALETQYF. The CDR3 nucleotides read TGTGCCAGCAGCTTAACTGGACAGGGGGCGTTGGAGACCCAGTACTTC.

This clone was observed a handful of times. V is TRBV4-2 and J is TRBJ2-7; D might be TRBD2 (6 bases). The germline V gene encodes CDR1 LGHNA and CDR2 YNFKEQ. CDR3 length: 15 amino acids. V was trimmed by 0 bases and J by 3 bases, leaving 12 bases between them. The DNA of the CDR3 is TGTGCCAGCAGCCAAGAGTGGCGGGGTTACTACGAGCAGTACTTC. It yields the protein CASSQEWRGYYEQYF.

This chain uses TRBV28 with TRBJ1-6, with 8 bases fitting TRBD1. The CDR3 has 18 residues. The germline V gene encodes CDR1 MDHEN and CDR2 SYDVKM. The CDR3 sequence: CASKSGGTLSSYNSPLHF. The CDR3 DNA follows: TGTGCTTCGAAGTCAGGGGGCACTTTGAGCTCCTATAATTCACCCCTCCACTTT.

The chain couples TRBV11-2 to TRBJ1-1, with D tentatively TRBD1 (5 bases). CDR3 length: 13 amino acids. Trimming cost V 5 bases and J 1 base, with 8 bases left between them. Germline V gene lookup returns CDR1 SGHAT and CDR2 FQNNGV. The CDR3 loop reads CASSLGQNTEAFF. The DNA for the CDR3 is TGTGCCAGCAGCCTCGGACAGAACACTGAAGCTTTCTTT.

This chain links TRBV4-1 with TRBJ1-6, with D hard to call. CDR1 is MGHRA, CDR2 YSYEKL, per germline. This CDR3 has 19 amino acids. V lost 4 bases to trimming and J lost 0 bases, with 19 bases between them. The CDR3 spells CASSPLLFGFSSYNSPLHF. Written as DNA, the CDR3 is TGCGCCAGCAGCCCCCTCCTATTCGGATTCAGCTCCTATAATTCACCCCTCCACTTT.

V gene TRBV2 combines with J gene TRBJ2-7; 7 bases line up with TRBD1. Germline lookup yields CDR1 SNHLY and CDR2 FYNNEI. The V and J ends lost 1 base and 4 bases, in that order; junction bases with no gene match: 7. CDR3 length equals 15 residues. The CDR3 loop is CASSEGGQVRYEQYF. DNA for the CDR3: TGTGCCAGCAGTGAAGGCGGACAGGTGAGATACGAGCAGTACTTC.

The genes are TRBV7-9 and TRBJ2-3, with TRBD2 matching over 7 bases. With 1 base clipped from V and 7 bases from J, the junction kept 11 bases outside the gene matches. The CDR3 runs 16 residues. The germline V gene encodes CDR1 SEHNR and CDR2 FQNEAQ (reference sequence). The chain's CDR3 is CASSLVIVGGRNTQYF. CDR3 DNA sequence: TGTGCCAGCAGCTTAGTCATAGTGGGAGGGCGGAATACGCAGTATTTT.

The V call is TRBV4-2, the J call TRBJ1-2, with D possibly TRBD1 on 6 matching bases. CDR1 is LGHNA, CDR2 YNFKEQ, per germline. There are 15 residues in the CDR3. The V and J ends lost 0 bases and 3 bases respectively, with 11 bases between them. CDR3 residues: CASSQEGGLDYGYTF. The CDR3 nucleotides are TGTGCCAGCAGCCAAGAGGGGGGGCTCGACTATGGCTACACCTTC.

The V and J genes are TRBV5-6 and TRBJ1-5; 8 nucleotides align to TRBD1. The J segment lost 0 bases and the V segment lost 1 base, leaving 6 bases of the junction unmatched. This CDR3 is built from 17 residues. Germline V gene sequence: CDR1 SGHDT, CDR2 YYEEEE. The chain's CDR3 is CASSLKGTGNSNQPQHF. As DNA, the CDR3 is TGTGCCAGCAGCTTGAAAGGGACAGGAAATAGCAATCAGCCCCAGCATTTT.

The J gene is TRBJ1-2, the V gene TRBV29-1, with a weak D call TRBD1 (6 bases). The V end was cut by 4 bases, the J end by 0 bases, with 12 bases between. Germline CDR1 and CDR2: SQVTM and ANQGSEA. The CDR3 covers 14 residues. The CDR3 loop reads CSVVSGVANYGYTF. As DNA, the CDR3 is TGCAGCGTTGTATCAGGGGTGGCTAACTATGGCTACACCTTC. Drawing the rest from reference TRBV29-1 and TRBJ1-2, the complete variable domain is SAVISQKPSRDICQRGTSLTIQCQVDSQVTMMFWYRQQPGQSLTLIATANQGSEATYESGFVIDKFPISRPNLTFSTLTVSNMSPEDSSIYLCSVVSGVANYGYTFGSGTRLTVV.